This passage covers 28 T cell receptor beta chains from one sample sequenced in a study of cytomegalovirus exposure and HLA in healthy donors. It was with 60 Vbeta and 13 Jbeta primers that the PCR ran. The method was immunoSEQ multiplex PCR; TCRdb's version includes in-frame clones alone and lacks a portion of them. The sample consists of roughly 170,000 clones, just under 80% of them appearing once. The sequenced sample was PBMCs. Receptors originate from a woman between 50 and 59 years old in good health and CMV-seropositive.

The chain links TRBV7-2 to TRBJ2-3, with TRBD2 as a possible D gene (7 bases). The V end was cut by 1 base, the J end by 6 bases, with 14 bases between. The V gene's germline CDR1 is SGHTA and CDR2 FQGNSA. The CDR3 length is 15 residues. The CDR3 sequence: CASSLGGGGMDTQYF. DNA of the CDR3: TGTGCCAGCAGCTTAGGGGGAGGGGGAATGGATACGCAGTATTTT.

This sequence joins TRBV9 and TRBJ1-5, with 8 bases identical to TRBD1. This CDR3 has 15 amino acids. In germline, CDR1 is SGDLS, CDR2 YYNGEE. V shed 3 bases and J 4 bases; nucleotides not matched to a gene: 6. CDR3 residues: CASSASGTGNQPQHF. CDR3 DNA sequence: TGTGCCAGCAGCGCTTCCGGGACAGGTAATCAGCCCCAGCATTTT.

The V call is TRBV7-9, the J call TRBJ2-5; D may be TRBD1 (6 bases). This CDR3 is built from 14 residues. Trimming took off 5 bases at V and 1 base at J, with 11 bases between the two ends. Germline CDR1 is SEHNR and CDR2 is FQNEAQ (reference sequence). Here the CDR3 reads CASSQGFVQETQYF. CDR3 nucleotide sequence: TGTGCCAGCAGCCAGGGGTTTGTCCAAGAGACCCAGTACTTC.

This chain joins TRBV30 and TRBJ1-3; D perhaps matches TRBD1 (6 bases). V was cut by 4 bases and J by 2 bases, with 12 bases left in between. The CDR3 totals 14 residues. The germline V gene encodes CDR1 GTSNPN and CDR2 SVGIG (reference sequence). DNA of the CDR3: TGTGCCTGGATGAGGGACATTACTGGAAACACCATATATTTT. Translated, it gives CAWMRDITGNTIYF. Using reference TRBV30 and TRBJ1-3 for the parts outside the CDR3, the full variable domain is SQTIHQWPATLVQPVGSPLSLECTVEGTSNPNLYWYRQAAGRGLQLLFYSVGIGQISSEVPQNLSASRPQDRQFILSSKKLLLSDSGFYLCAWMRDITGNTIYFGEGSWLTVV.

This chain connects TRBV10-1 to TRBJ1-1; D is uncertain. The CDR3 spans 14 residues. CDR1 and CDR2 (germline): WNHNN, SYGVQD (reference sequence). The V gene lost 2 bases and the J gene lost 2 bases, with 9 bases spanning the gap. In DNA form, the CDR3 reads TGCGCCAGCAGTGAGGGGCAACGAAACACTGAAGCTTTCTTT. Amino acids: CASSEGQRNTEAFF.

The chain combines TRBV19 with TRBJ1-5; D perhaps matches TRBD1 (6 bases). The germline gives CDR1 LNHDA, CDR2 SQIVND (reference sequence). The CDR3 consists of 16 residues. The V gene lost 3 bases and the J gene lost 0 bases, with 12 bases spanning the gap. The DNA of the CDR3 is TGTGCCAGTAGTATCGGGACACTCTATAGCAATCAGCCCCAGCATTTT. Translating it yields CASSIGTLYSNQPQHF.

Regarding this clone: One end of the junction fails to match germline, which may point to a read error. The CDR3, as DNA: TGTGCCAGCAGTTACTCAAGGGAGCTAGGTGAGCACTTC. Its protein product is CASSYSRELGEHF. The chain recombines TRBV6-6 with TRBJ2-7; weak D call: TRBD2 (5 bases). Germline CDR1 and CDR2: MNHNY and SVGAGI (reference sequence). CDR3 length: 13 residues.

Notes on this clone: One end of the junction varies from germline; a read error may be responsible. The chain carries TRBV2 and TRBJ2-7; the D gene is possibly TRBD2 (5 bases). The germline gives CDR1 SNHLY, CDR2 FYNNEI. The CDR3 loop spans 12 amino acids. CDR3 nucleotides: TGTGCCAGTGCGGGCCCCTCCGACGAGCAGTACTTC. Translation: CASAGPSDEQYF.

This clone was seen a few times. The chain links TRBV19 to TRBJ1-4, with D hard to call. Trimming took off 4 bases at V and 4 bases at J, with 10 bases between the two ends. Looked up from germline, CDR1 is LNHDA and CDR2 is SQIVND (reference sequence). The CDR3 has 14 residues. The CDR3 DNA is TGTGCCAGTAGTAAACAGAAGAATAATGAAAAACTGTTTTTT. Protein product: CASSKQKNNEKLFF.

The V and J genes are TRBV7-2 and TRBJ2-5; D perhaps matches TRBD2 (5 bases). CDR1 SGHTA and CDR2 FQGNSA come from the germline V gene. V was clipped by 5 bases and J by 5 bases, with 9 bases between them. This CDR3 has 12 residues. The CDR3 nucleotides are TGTGCCAGCAGCCCGGGGTGGGAGACCCAGTACTTC. It is translated as CASSPGWETQYF. Based on the CDR3 plus reference TRBV7-2 and TRBJ2-5, the full variable domain is GAGVSQSPSNKVTEKGKDVELRCDPISGHTALYWYRQSLGQGLEFLIYFQGNSAPDKSGLPSDRFSAERTGGSVSTLTIQRTQQEDSAVYLCASSPGWETQYFGPGTRLLVL.

The chain recombines TRBV4-1 with TRBJ2-5; unclear D gene. CDR3 length: 14 residues. Trimming removed 1 base at V and 1 base at J, with 7 bases between. Per the germline V gene, CDR1 is MGHRA and CDR2 is YSYEKL. The CDR3 is CASSQAQTQETQYF. Here the CDR3 DNA reads TGCGCCAGCAGCCAAGCACAGACCCAAGAGACCCAGTACTTC.

This chain connects TRBV30 to TRBJ2-1, with 7 bases matching TRBD2. CDR1 is GTSNPN and CDR2 is SVGIG in the germline V gene (reference sequence). V lost 3 bases to trimming and J lost 8 bases; unmatched junction nucleotides: 10. The CDR3 consists of 14 residues. This CDR3 reads CAWSPGGKIDEQFF. The CDR3 nucleotides are TGTGCCTGGAGCCCGGGAGGTAAGATCGATGAGCAGTTCTTC.

V gene TRBV25-1 combines with J gene TRBJ2-3; tentative D call: TRBD2 (5 bases). This CDR3 region has 13 residues. CDR1 and CDR2 (germline): MGHDK, SYGVNS. The germline V and J ends were trimmed by 4 bases and 3 bases, with 8 bases remaining between them. The CDR3 here is CASSGPGTDTQYF. CDR3 DNA: TGTGCCAGCAGTGGCCCGGGAACAGATACGCAGTATTTT.

The J gene is TRBJ1-4, the V gene TRBV6-5; no definite D call. The germline V gene encodes CDR1 MNHEY and CDR2 SVGAGI. Trimming removed 6 bases from V and 8 bases from J, with 16 bases in between. This CDR3 region has 14 residues. Here the CDR3 reads CASRPPGGEEKLFF. The CDR3 bases are TGTGCCAGCAGACCCCCGGGAGGAGAAGAAAAACTGTTTTTT.

This chain links TRBV29-1 with TRBJ1-1, with TRBD1 matching over 7 bases. V trimming: 7 bases; J trimming: 7 bases; junction bases outside the gene matches: 6. The CDR3 sequence is 11 residues long. CDR1 and CDR2 from the germline V gene are SQVTM and ANQGSEA. CDR3 region: CSGQGVLEAFF. The CDR3 DNA sequence: TGCAGCGGACAGGGAGTTCTTGAAGCTTTCTTT.

The V gene is TRBV11-2, the J gene TRBJ2-1, with D perhaps matching TRBD2 (6 bases). This CDR3 is built from 13 residues. The germline gives CDR1 SGHAT, CDR2 FQNNGV. Trimming took off 6 bases at V and 3 bases at J, with 9 bases between the two ends. The CDR3 DNA follows: TGTGCCAGCAGACTAGCTTTCTACAATGAGCAGTTCTTC. Translation gives CASRLAFYNEQFF.

The chain recombines TRBV18 with TRBJ1-1; D not certain. Germline-derived CDR1 and CDR2 are KGHSH and LQKENI. V lost 5 bases and J lost 10, with 11 bases in between. The CDR3 has 11 amino acids. The CDR3 here is CASSSGQAAFF. The CDR3 DNA follows: TGTGCCAGCTCAAGCGGGCAGGCAGCTTTCTTT.

The chain recombines TRBV5-1 with TRBJ1-2, with TRBD1 matching over 8 bases. Trimming at V came to 4 bases and at J to 0 bases, leaving 5 bases not matched to a gene. The CDR3 runs 15 residues. Germline V gene lookup returns CDR1 SGHRS and CDR2 YFSETQ. The CDR3 is CASSLKQGANYGYTF. CDR3 nucleotide sequence: TGCGCCAGCAGCCTTAAACAGGGGGCTAACTATGGCTACACCTTC.

The V and J genes are TRBV5-1 and TRBJ2-1; unclear D gene. The ends were cut back, 5 bases at V and 9 bases at J, with 15 bases in the middle. The V gene's germline CDR1 is SGHRS and CDR2 YFSETQ. This CDR3 has 13 residues. CDR3 DNA sequence: TGCGCCAGCAGACCAAGACATGCCGGTGAGCAGTTCTTC. Translated: CASRPRHAGEQFF.

The CDR3 spells CASTTGGSGEQYF. CDR3 DNA sequence: TGCGCCAGCACGACCGGGGGGTCCGGGGAGCAGTACTTC. The chain is built from TRBV5-1 and TRBJ2-7, with 7 bases that match TRBD2. V gave up 6 bases and J gave up 7 bases; unmatched junction bases: 10. The CDR3 covers 13 residues. Germline CDR1 SGHRS, CDR2 YFSETQ.

This clone appeared a single time. The chain has TRBV6-1 and TRBJ1-5; no firm D call. The V gene's germline CDR1 is MNHNS and CDR2 SASEGT. CDR3 length: 13 amino acids. Trimming pared 7 bases from V and 6 bases from J, leaving 13 bases between. CDR3 region: CASIFRVGQPQHF. Written as DNA, the CDR3 is TGTGCCAGCATTTTTCGGGTGGGTCAGCCCCAGCATTTT.

Here the CDR3 reads CASGALAGGTDTQYF. The CDR3 bases are TGTGCCAGCGGGGCCCTAGCGGGGGGTACAGATACGCAGTATTTT. The chain carries TRBV7-3 and TRBJ2-3; 11 bases agree with TRBD2. This CDR3 has 15 residues. After removal of 8 bases from V and 3 bases from J, the junction contained 7 bases not matched to a gene. Germline loops: CDR1 SGHTA, CDR2 FQGTGA.

The chain uses TRBV7-6 and TRBJ2-1; 8 bases map to TRBD1. The V and J ends lost 6 bases and 1 base, in that order; junction bases with no gene match: 2. This CDR3 has 14 amino acids. Germline V gene lookup returns CDR1 SGHVS and CDR2 FNYEAQ. The CDR3 coding sequence is TGTGCCAGCAGTCGGACAGGGTCCTACAATGAGCAGTTCTTC. Amino acid sequence: CASSRTGSYNEQFF.

V usage is TRBV9 and J usage is TRBJ2-1; 7 nucleotides align to TRBD2. V lost 0 bases and J lost 9; bases outside the gene matches: 9. The germline V gene encodes CDR1 SGDLS and CDR2 YYNGEE. This CDR3 has 15 amino acids. CDR3 amino acids: CASSVVSGLDGEQFF. Written as DNA, the CDR3 is TGTGCCAGCAGCGTAGTGTCAGGACTAGATGGTGAGCAGTTCTTC.

The V gene is TRBV10-3, the J gene TRBJ1-1, with D perhaps TRBD1 (6 bases). Germline assignment: CDR1 ENHRY and CDR2 SYGVKD. The CDR3 spans 14 residues. V dropped 6 bases and J dropped 1 base, with 12 bases sitting between them. CDR3 nucleotide sequence: TGTGCCATCAGCCCAACAGGGTCGAACACTGAAGCTTTCTTT. Its translation is CAISPTGSNTEAFF.

This clone was observed a handful of times. This chain joins TRBV7-7 and TRBJ2-7, with TRBD2 matching over 7 bases. Germline trimming cut 1 base from V and 8 bases from J; bases unmatched to any gene: 2. Per the germline V gene, CDR1 is SSHAT and CDR2 is FNYEAQ (reference sequence). CDR3 length: 12 amino acids. As DNA, the CDR3 is TGTGCCAGCAGCTTAGGGGGGGGGAAGCAGTACTTC. Its translation is CASSLGGGKQYF.

V gene TRBV6-1 combines with J gene TRBJ1-5; D not certain. The CDR3 has 13 residues. Trimming took 10 bases from V and 0 from J, leaving 10 bases between them. The V gene's germline CDR1 is MNHNS and CDR2 SASEGT. CDR3 sequence (DNA): TGTGCCACCATACCCTATAGCAATCAGCCCCAGCATTTT. It codes for CATIPYSNQPQHF.

The rearrangement joins TRBV18 to TRBJ1-1; D is perhaps TRBD1 (5 bases). CDR1 is KGHSH and CDR2 is LQKENI in the germline V gene. V was trimmed by 8 bases and J by 6 bases, leaving 19 bases between them. The length of the CDR3 is 14 residues. CDR3 nucleotides: TGTGCCAGCCATCCAGGGCCTGCGACCGCTGAAGCTTTCTTT. Protein product: CASHPGPATAEAFF.